The 18 T cell receptor beta chains reported below all come from one sample, sequenced in a study of vaccination and CD4 T cells after COVID-19. Treatment described: roughly 10-day PBMC culture with coronavirus spike peptide pools or control peptides (ViraFEST assay). No antigens are known for them. CD4+ T cells that had been cultured provided DNA sequenced with the Oncomine TCR Beta short-read assay. TCRdb passed the PCR reads through MiXCR, listing each CDR3 protein once. The repertoire includes 13,000 or so distinct CDR3 sequences, 25% to 30% of them detected once, and roughly 29% sits in the top ten. This material consisted of CD4+ T cells from blood, cultured in vitro, taken before SARS-CoV-2 vaccination. All receptors come from a human donor who received a COVID-19 vaccine.

The CDR3 DNA is TGTGCCAGCAGCTTGGAACCGGCTCAGCACGCTGAAGCTTTCTTT. It is translated as CASSLEPAQHAEAFF. V and J are TRBV7-2 and TRBJ1-1; D not resolved. The germline V and J ends were trimmed by 3 bases and 6 bases, with 17 bases remaining between them. The CDR3 length is 15 residues. Germline V lookup: CDR1 SGHTA, CDR2 FQGNSA.

The rearrangement joins TRBV7-6 to TRBJ1-1, with D unclear. V was cut by 1 base and J by 4 bases, with 13 bases left in between. The CDR3 totals 15 residues. The germline gives CDR1 SGHVS, CDR2 FNYEAQ. The CDR3 here is CASSLVRRGVTEAFF. CDR3 bases: TGTGCCAGCAGCTTAGTCCGGCGCGGGGTCACTGAAGCTTTCTTT.

This clonotype was picked up a small number of times. J is TRBJ1-5 and V is TRBV10-1; no reliable D call. This CDR3 is built from 16 residues. V was shortened by 1 base and J by 0 bases, with 10 bases between the two germline ends. Per the germline V gene, CDR1 is WNHNN and CDR2 is SYGVQD (reference sequence). CDR3 nucleotides: TGCGCCAGCAGTGAGTTTAGGCGGAATAGCAATCAGCCCCAGCATTTT. Translating it yields CASSEFRRNSNQPQHF.

This chain connects TRBV6-2 or TRBV6-3 to TRBJ1-1; D is uncertain. This CDR3 has 14 amino acids. The V end was cut by 7 bases, the J end by 3 bases, with 15 bases between. Per the germline V gene, CDR1 is MNHEY and CDR2 is SVGEGT. CDR3 nucleotide sequence: TGTGCCAGCAAGGGCCAGAGCTGGGACACTGAAGCTTTCTTT. Its protein product is CASKGQSWDTEAFF.

J is TRBJ2-1 and V is TRBV24-1, with D unclear. CDR1 is KGHDR and CDR2 is SFDVKD in the germline V gene. CDR3 length: 13 residues. Trimming took 4 bases from V and 9 from J, leaving 12 bases between them. CDR3 sequence reads: CATSDPGRLEQFF. As DNA, the CDR3 is TGTGCCACCAGTGACCCCGGACGGCTTGAGCAGTTCTTC.

In DNA, the CDR3 is TGCGCCAGCAGTGATCGGCAGGGGAAGGACTATGGCTACACCTTC. It yields the protein CASSDRQGKDYGYTF. The J gene is TRBJ1-2, the V gene TRBV10-2, with TRBD1 as a possible D gene (6 bases). CDR1 and CDR2 from the germline V gene are WSHSY and SAAADI. The V and J ends lost 3 bases and 3 bases respectively, with 14 bases between them. The CDR3 consists of 15 residues.

This clonotype turned up a few times. The genes are TRBV25-1 and TRBJ2-3; no firm D call. The CDR3 has 12 amino acids. Trimming shortened V by 2 bases and J by 5 bases, and 5 bases separated the two germline ends. Germline V lookup: CDR1 MGHDK, CDR2 SYGVNS. The CDR3 loop reads CASSEQVDTQYF. The DNA of the CDR3 is TGTGCCAGCAGTGAACAGGTAGATACGCAGTATTTT.

The chain couples TRBV11-3 to TRBJ2-6; D is ambiguous. V lost 1 base and J 2 bases, leaving 15 bases between the germline ends. The CDR3 covers 18 residues. The V gene's germline CDR1 is SGHNT and CDR2 YENEEA. CDR3 protein: CASSLGVGRVAGANVLTF. Written as DNA, the CDR3 is TGTGCCAGCAGCTTAGGTGTCGGGCGTGTAGCTGGGGCCAACGTCCTGACTTTC.

The V and J genes are TRBV12-3 or TRBV12-4 and TRBJ2-5, with D perhaps matching TRBD1 (5 bases). The CDR3 length is 14 residues. V shed 3 bases and J shed 6 bases, with 14 bases lying between them. The CDR3 reads CASSLTRGVKTQYF. In DNA form, the CDR3 reads TGTGCCAGCAGTTTGACAAGGGGCGTAAAGACCCAGTACTTC.

This clonotype showed up just a few times. The chain couples TRBV20-1 to TRBJ2-3; possibly TRBD2 for D (5 bases). V was cut by 6 bases and J by 2 bases, with 21 bases left in between. Germline V CDR1 and CDR2: DFQATT, SNEGSKA (reference sequence). The CDR3 contains 16 residues. The CDR3 loop reads CSARGGLPPPTDTQYF. CDR3 in DNA: TGCAGTGCGCGCGGCGGACTGCCGCCCCCCACAGATACGCAGTATTTT.

The chain carries TRBV12-3 or TRBV12-4 and TRBJ2-5; 12 nucleotides line up with TRBD2. The CDR3 has 16 residues. V was clipped by 4 bases and J by 4 bases; unmatched bases: 7. Here the CDR3 reads CASSSRLAGDLETQYF. CDR3 nucleotide sequence: TGTGCCAGCAGTTCCCGACTAGCGGGGGACCTAGAGACCCAGTACTTC.

This clonotype was recorded a few times. This chain links TRBV5-1 with TRBJ1-5; D may be TRBD1 (5 bases). The V end was cut by 0 bases, the J end by 5 bases, with 15 bases between. The CDR3 spans 16 residues. CDR1 is SGHRS, CDR2 YFSETQ, per germline. The CDR3 loop is CASSLGLRGEDQPQHF. In DNA form, the CDR3 reads TGCGCCAGCAGCTTGGGGCTACGGGGGGAGGATCAGCCCCAGCATTTT.

This clonotype has just a few counts. The gene calls are TRBV25-1 and TRBJ1-1, with 9 bases that match TRBD1. The J segment lost 10 bases and the V segment lost 3 bases, leaving 9 bases of the junction unmatched. Germline CDR1 MGHDK, CDR2 SYGVNS. The CDR3 is 14 amino acids. This chain's CDR3 is CASSDFTGGLGAFF. The CDR3 bases are TGTGCCAGCAGTGACTTTACAGGGGGCTTGGGAGCTTTCTTT.

This sequence joins TRBV20-1 and TRBJ2-3, with a tentative D call TRBD2 (7 bases). This CDR3 has 15 residues. Trimming removed 1 base at V and 4 bases at J, with 15 bases between. CDR1 and CDR2 (germline): DFQATT, SNEGSKA (reference sequence). This CDR3 is CSARVAQGRADTQYF. For the CDR3, the DNA is TGCAGTGCTAGAGTAGCGCAGGGGAGGGCAGATACGCAGTATTTT.

This clonotype was seen more than once but under ten times. The chain joins TRBV7-8 to TRBJ1-6, with TRBD1 matching over 10 bases. Per germline, CDR1 SGHVS and CDR2 FQNEAQ. The CDR3 sequence is 14 residues long. V dropped 5 bases and J dropped 7; count of bases not matched to a gene: 2. In DNA, the CDR3 is TGTGCCAGCAGCCGGGACAGGGGAAATTCACCCCTCCACTTT. The encoded protein is CASSRDRGNSPLHF. The full variable domain, completed using reference TRBV7-8 and TRBJ1-6, is GAGVSQSPRYKVAKRGQDVALRCDPISGHVSLFWYQQALGQGPEFLTYFQNEAQLDKSGLPSDRFFAERPEGSVSTLKIQRTQQEDSAVYLCASSRDRGNSPLHFGNGTRLTVT.

The chain links TRBV6-1 to TRBJ1-1; no definite D call. The germline V and J ends were trimmed by 7 bases and 4 bases, with 16 bases remaining between them. The CDR3 contains 14 residues. The V gene's germline CDR1 is MNHNS and CDR2 SASEGT. The CDR3 region is CASNQDGLSTEAFF. DNA of the CDR3: TGTGCCAGCAACCAGGACGGATTGAGCACTGAAGCTTTCTTT.

Only a few counts were recorded for this clonotype. This chain connects TRBV30 to TRBJ2-2; D may be TRBD1 (6 bases). CDR1 and CDR2 from the germline V gene are GTSNPN and SVGIG (reference sequence). The CDR3 runs to 11 residues. Trimming removed 4 bases from V and 9 bases from J, with 9 bases in between. The DNA of the CDR3 is TGTGCCTGGAACAGGGCTCGGGAGCTGTTTTTT. Protein product: CAWNRARELFF.

The V gene is TRBV27, the J gene TRBJ1-1; D uncertain. There are 12 residues in the CDR3. The V end lost 3 bases, the J end lost 4 bases, and 6 bases lay between the germline ends. Germline values: CDR1 MNHEY, CDR2 SMNVEV (reference sequence). This chain's CDR3 is CASSLMGTEAFF. Written as DNA, the CDR3 is TGTGCCAGCAGTTTGATGGGCACTGAAGCTTTCTTT.